The 10 T cell receptor beta chains reported below all come from one sample, sequenced in a study of T-cell reconstitution after alpha-beta-depleted transplantation in children. It was with unique molecular identifiers that the TCRbeta library was prepared. TCRdb passed the PCR reads through MiXCR, listing each CDR3 protein once. The sample has about 300,000 distinct CDR3 sequences; over 9.5% are singletons. Material: PBMCs, obtained before TCRalphabeta/CD19-depleted stem cell transplant. These receptors were collected from a boy less than two years old with acute myeloid leukemia, due to receive a stem cell transplant.

V and J are TRBV7-2 and TRBJ2-2, with TRBD2 matching over 7 bases. This CDR3 spans 15 amino acids. The V segment lost 8 bases and the J segment 1 base; nucleotides outside the gene matches: 7. Per germline, CDR1 SGHTA and CDR2 FQGNSA. This CDR3 is CASSRQRGNTGELFF. The CDR3 DNA follows: TGTGCCAGCTCAAGGCAGCGGGGGAACACCGGGGAGCTGTTTTTT. Together with reference TRBV7-2 and TRBJ2-2, the CDR3 gives the full variable domain: GAGVSQSPSNKVTEKGKDVELRCDPISGHTALYWYRQSLGQGLEFLIYFQGNSAPDKSGLPSDRFSAERTGGSVSTLTIQRTQQEDSAVYLCASSRQRGNTGELFFGEGSRLTVL.

This clonotype was recorded many times. This rearrangement joins TRBV7-3 to TRBJ2-1; D possibly corresponds to TRBD2 (6 bases). V was clipped by 2 bases and J by 5 bases, with 22 bases between them. CDR1 and CDR2 from the germline V gene are SGHTA and FQGTGA. The CDR3 contains 18 residues. CDR3 loop: CASSLPSGDAQIHNEQFF. In DNA form, the CDR3 reads TGTGCCAGCAGCTTACCTTCGGGGGACGCCCAGATTCACAATGAGCAGTTCTTC.

As to this clonotype: The likely explanation is a read error, given a far larger clone one base away. The chain is built from TRBV7-2 and TRBJ2-7; no definite D call. Germline-derived CDR1 and CDR2 are SGHTA and FQGNSA. This CDR3 has 11 amino acids. Here the CDR3 reads CASSALYVQYF. The CDR3 DNA reads TGTGCCAGCAGCGCACTCTACGTGCAGTACTTC. The full variable domain, its missing parts supplied by reference TRBV7-2 and TRBJ2-7, is GAGVSQSPSNKVTEKGKDVELRCDPISGHTALYWYRQSLGQGLEFLIYFQGNSAPDKSGLPSDRFSAERTGGSVSTLTIQRTQQEDSAVYLCASSALYVQYFGPGTRLTVT.

This clonotype occurred many times. The chain has TRBV20-1 and TRBJ2-1; D might be TRBD2 (6 bases). The CDR3 consists of 14 residues. Trimming took 6 bases from V and 4 from J, leaving 16 bases between them. Per the germline V gene, CDR1 is DFQATT and CDR2 is SNEGSKA (reference sequence). The CDR3: CSARQGGTYNEQFF. The CDR3 region has the DNA TGCAGTGCCAGGCAGGGCGGGACTTACAATGAGCAGTTCTTC.

This clonotype showed up just a few times. V gene TRBV7-2 combines with J gene TRBJ2-7, with D unclear. The CDR3 is 14 amino acids. From germline, CDR1 is SGHTA and CDR2 FQGNSA. V dropped 1 base and J dropped 5 bases, with 12 bases sitting between them. CDR3 in DNA: TGTGCCAGCAGCTTAGAGGGCAGCCCCAACGAGCAGTACTTC. Its translation is CASSLEGSPNEQYF.

This clonotype has ten or more counts. The chain carries TRBV29-1 and TRBJ2-7; 11 nucleotides align to TRBD1. The CDR3 is made up of 14 amino acids. V was pared by 1 base and J by 2 bases, with 1 base of the junction left unmatched. Germline CDR1 and CDR2: SQVTM and ANQGSEA. DNA of the CDR3: TGCAGCGTTGAAGGGACAGGGGGCGCCTACGAGCAGTACTTC. Amino acids: CSVEGTGGAYEQYF.

This clonotype was seen many times. J is TRBJ2-1 and V is TRBV12-3 or TRBV12-4, with D perhaps matching TRBD2 (6 bases). V was shortened by 5 bases and J by 4 bases, with 9 bases between the two germline ends. The CDR3 consists of 13 residues. In DNA form, the CDR3 reads TGTGCCAGCAGTAGGGGACTTTACAATGAGCAGTTCTTC. Residues: CASSRGLYNEQFF.

This clonotype was found many times. The rearrangement uses TRBV20-1 and TRBJ2-3; 7 bases line up with TRBD2. Trimming took 6 bases from V and 1 from J; bases not matched to a gene: 13. This CDR3 has 16 amino acids. Looked up from germline, CDR1 is DFQATT and CDR2 is SNEGSKA (reference sequence). The CDR3 region is CSAPAAGLTGTDTQYF. The DNA for the CDR3 is TGCAGTGCCCCCGCAGCGGGACTAACAGGCACAGATACGCAGTATTTT.

This clonotype was counted ten times or more. The V call is TRBV7-2, the J call TRBJ2-5; D unresolved. V was cut by 1 base and J by 2 bases, with 14 bases left in between. CDR1 SGHTA and CDR2 FQGNSA come from the germline V gene. This CDR3 is built from 16 residues. The CDR3 coding sequence is TGTGCCAGCAGCTTAGGCGGTGTTGGTATTCAAGAGACCCAGTACTTC. This gives the protein CASSLGGVGIQETQYF.

This clonotype was seen repeatedly, ten times or more. This chain links TRBV7-3 with TRBJ2-3; 7 bases match TRBD2. The germline V gene encodes CDR1 SGHTA and CDR2 FQGTGA. Trimming at V came to 2 bases and at J to 6 bases, leaving 8 bases not matched to a gene. This CDR3 has 15 amino acids. CDR3 residues: CASSLGGGSRDTQYF. CDR3 nucleotides: TGTGCCAGCAGCTTAGGGGGAGGGTCAAGGGATACGCAGTATTTT.